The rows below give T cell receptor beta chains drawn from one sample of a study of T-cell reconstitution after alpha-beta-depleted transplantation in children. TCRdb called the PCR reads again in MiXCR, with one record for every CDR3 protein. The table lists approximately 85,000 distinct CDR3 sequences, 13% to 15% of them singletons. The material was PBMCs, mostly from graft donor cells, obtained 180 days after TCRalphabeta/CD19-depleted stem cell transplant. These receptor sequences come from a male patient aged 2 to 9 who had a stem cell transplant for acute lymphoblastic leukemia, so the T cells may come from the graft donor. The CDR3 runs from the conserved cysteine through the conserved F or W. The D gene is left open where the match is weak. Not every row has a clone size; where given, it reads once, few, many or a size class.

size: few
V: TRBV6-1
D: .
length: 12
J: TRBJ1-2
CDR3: CASPEGNYGYTF
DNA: TGTGCCAGCCCTGAGGGAAACTATGGCTACACCTTC

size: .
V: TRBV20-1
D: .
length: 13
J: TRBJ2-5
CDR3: CSASFRFSETQYF
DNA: TGCAGTGCTAGTTTTCGGTTTAGTGAGACCCAGTACTTC

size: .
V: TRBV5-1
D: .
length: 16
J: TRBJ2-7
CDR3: CASSFWGGTLTGEQYF
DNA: TGCGCCAGCAGCTTTTGGGGGGGCACCCTCACGGGCGAGCAGTACTTC

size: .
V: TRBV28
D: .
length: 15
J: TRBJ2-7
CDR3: CASRPTGWGSYEQYF
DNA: TGTGCCAGCAGGCCTACAGGGTGGGGGTCCTACGAGCAGTACTTC

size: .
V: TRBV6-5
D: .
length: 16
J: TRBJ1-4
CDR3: CASSYYRKLANEKLYF
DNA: TGTGCCAGCAGTTACTACCGGAAGCTGGCTAATGAAAAACTGTATTTT

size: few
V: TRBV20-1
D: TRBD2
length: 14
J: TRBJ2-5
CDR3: CSAIGTSGQETQYF
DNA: TGCAGTGCAATAGGGACTAGCGGTCAAGAGACCCAGTACTTC

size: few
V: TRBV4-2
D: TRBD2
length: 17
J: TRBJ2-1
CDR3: CASSHPSGGKRDNEQFF
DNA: TGTGCCAGCAGCCATCCCTCGGGAGGGAAGAGGGACAATGAGCAGTTCTTC

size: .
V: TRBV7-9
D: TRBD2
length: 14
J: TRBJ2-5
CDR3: CASSRGPGGETQYF
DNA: TGTGCCAGCAGCCGTGGGCCCGGGGGGGAGACCCAGTACTTC

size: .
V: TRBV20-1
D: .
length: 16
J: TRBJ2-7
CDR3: CSARAPRRGSSYEQYF
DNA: TGCAGTGCTAGAGCCCCCCGACGGGGGAGCTCCTACGAGCAGTACTTC

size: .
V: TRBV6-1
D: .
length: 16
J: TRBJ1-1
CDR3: CASIGGVWVMNTEASF
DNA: TGTGCCAGCATAGGAGGGGTATGGGTCATGAACACTGAAGCTTCCTTT

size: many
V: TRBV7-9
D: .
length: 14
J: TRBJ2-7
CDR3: CASSLMPSSYEQYF
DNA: TGTGCCAGCAGCTTAATGCCCAGCTCCTACGAGCAGTACTTC

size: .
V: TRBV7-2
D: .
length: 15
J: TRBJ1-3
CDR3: CASSLWSKGGNTIYF
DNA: TGTGCCAGCAGCTTATGGTCCAAGGGTGGAAACACCATATATTTT

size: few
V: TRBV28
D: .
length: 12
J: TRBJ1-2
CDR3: CASSEGTYGYTF
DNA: TGTGCCAGCAGTGAGGGGACCTATGGCTACACCTTC

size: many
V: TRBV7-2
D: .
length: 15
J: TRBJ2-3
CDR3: CASSSRDLWADTQYF
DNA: TGTGCCAGCAGCTCCCGGGACCTTTGGGCAGATACGCAGTATTTT

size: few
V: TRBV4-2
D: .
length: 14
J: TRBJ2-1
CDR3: CASSGQRFYNEQFF
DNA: TGTGCCAGCAGCGGACAGCGGTTCTACAATGAGCAGTTCTTC

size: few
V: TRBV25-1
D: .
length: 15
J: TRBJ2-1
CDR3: CASSERQAPYNEQFF
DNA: TGTGCCAGCAGTGAACGGCAGGCCCCCTACAATGAGCAGTTCTTC

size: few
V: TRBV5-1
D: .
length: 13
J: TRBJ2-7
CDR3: CASSLEGADEQYF
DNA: TGCGCCAGCAGCTTGGAAGGGGCGGACGAGCAGTACTTC

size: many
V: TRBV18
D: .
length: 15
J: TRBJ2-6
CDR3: CASSRSVRGANVLTF
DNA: TGTGCCAGCTCACGCAGCGTGCGTGGGGCCAACGTCCTGACTTTC

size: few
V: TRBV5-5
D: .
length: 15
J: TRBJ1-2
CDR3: CASSPHYGAPAGYTF
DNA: TGTGCCAGCAGCCCACATTACGGGGCTCCAGCGGGCTACACCTTC

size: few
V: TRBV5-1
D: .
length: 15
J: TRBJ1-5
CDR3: CASSLGWDSNQPQHF
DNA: TGCGCCAGCAGCTTGGGATGGGATAGCAATCAGCCCCAGCATTTT

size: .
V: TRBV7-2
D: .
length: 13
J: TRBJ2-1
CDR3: CASSLAPYNEQFF
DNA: TGTGCCAGCAGCTTAGCCCCCTACAATGAGCAGTTCTTC

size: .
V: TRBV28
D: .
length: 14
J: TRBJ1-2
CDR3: CASSLWRQGPRYTF
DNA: TGTGCCAGCAGTTTATGGAGGCAGGGCCCTCGCTACACCTTC